What follows is one T cell receptor beta chain and its context. Researchers ran the PCR with 60 Vbeta and 13 Jbeta primers. Sequenced by immunoSEQ multiplex PCR; TCRdb stores in-frame clones only, minus some. The sample holds approximately 140,000 clones, about 85% seen once. The ends were cut back, 3 bases at V and 6 bases at J, with 13 bases in the middle. CDR1 and CDR2 from the germline V gene are SGHTA and FQGTGA. The CDR3 consists of 14 residues. These data are taken from a study of cytomegalovirus exposure and HLA in healthy donors. This receptor was identified in a female donor in good health and CMV-seronegative. This chain uses TRBV7-3 with TRBJ2-3; possibly TRBD2 for D (7 bases). Material: PBMCs. The CDR3 DNA is TGTGCCAGCAGCTTTGGGGGGGCATGGGATACGCAGTATTTT. Translated, it gives CASSFGGAWDTQYF. The full variable domain, with the rest looked up from reference TRBV7-3 and TRBJ2-3, is GAGVSQTPSNKVTEKGKYVELRCDPISGHTALYWYRQSLGQGPEFLIYFQGTGAADDSGLPNDRFFAVRPEGSVSTLKIQRTERGDSAVYLCASSFGGAWDTQYFGPGTRLTVL.